The 13 T cell receptor beta chains below were found in one sample sequenced in a study of blood T cell repertoires in COVID-19. Produced via immunoSEQ multiplex PCR; TCRdb's table is partial and in-frame only. The repertoire holds tens of thousands of clones, with 80% as singletons. The sample comprised peripheral blood. The receptors shown here come from a woman between 65 and 79 years old with acute or convalescent COVID-19.

The gene calls are TRBV2 and TRBJ2-7, with a possible D match to TRBD2 (6 bases). The CDR3 consists of 13 residues. V shed 6 bases and J shed 1 base, with 10 bases lying between them. Looked up from germline, CDR1 is SNHLY and CDR2 is FYNNEI. The CDR3 DNA reads TGTGCCAGCAGCCGGGACTCGTCCTACGAGCAGTACTTC. This gives the protein CASSRDSSYEQYF.

V usage is TRBV19 and J usage is TRBJ2-2; 16 bases fit TRBD2. The V gene's germline CDR1 is LNHDA and CDR2 SQIVND (reference sequence). The CDR3 is 17 residues long. Trimming at V came to 4 bases and at J to 6 bases, leaving 5 bases not matched to a gene. CDR3 DNA: TGTGCCAGTAGTAAAGGGACTAGCGGGGGGGCGGCCGGGGAGCTGTTTTTT. Translation: CASSKGTSGGAAGELFF.

V usage is TRBV19 and J usage is TRBJ1-2; D uncertain. This CDR3 is 14 amino acids long. V shed 5 bases and J shed 4 bases, with 14 bases lying between them. CDR1 is LNHDA and CDR2 is SQIVND in the germline V gene (reference sequence). CDR3 amino acids: CASSFTAEFYGYTF. As DNA, the CDR3 is TGTGCCAGTAGTTTTACCGCGGAGTTCTATGGCTACACCTTC.

The genes are TRBV27 and TRBJ1-2; TRBD1 aligns across 8 bases. Trimming took 7 bases from V and 1 from J; bases not matched to a gene: 8. The CDR3 sequence is 15 residues long. In germline, CDR1 is MNHEY, CDR2 SMNVEV (reference sequence). Written as DNA, the CDR3 is TGTGCCAGCACCCGGACAGGGAACTATAACTATGGCTACACCTTC. Protein: CASTRTGNYNYGYTF.

The chain uses TRBV19 and TRBJ1-5; the D is unclear. The CDR3 is made up of 14 amino acids. CDR1 and CDR2 from the germline V gene are LNHDA and SQIVND (reference sequence). The germline V and J ends were trimmed by 8 bases and 3 bases, with 14 bases remaining between them. CDR3 residues: CASSETGNNQPQHF. CDR3 bases: TGTGCCAGTTCGGAGACGGGTAACAATCAGCCCCAGCATTTT.

V is TRBV5-6 and J is TRBJ2-5; 13 bases fit TRBD2. This CDR3 has 16 amino acids. The germline V gene has CDR1 SGHDT and CDR2 YYEEEE. V lost 5 bases, J lost 5 bases, and 9 bases stayed unmatched. The CDR3 DNA sequence: TGTGCCAGCAGTCCTGGACTAGCGGGGGCCGGGGAGACCCAGTACTTC. Its translation: CASSPGLAGAGETQYF.

J is TRBJ1-1 and V is TRBV2, with 9 positions matching TRBD1. Germline V gene sequence: CDR1 SNHLY, CDR2 FYNNEI. The ends lost 2 bases at V and 10 bases at J; junction bases unmatched: 8. The CDR3 is 14 amino acids. CDR3 nucleotide sequence: TGTGCCAGCAGTGAAAACACAGGGGGCGGAGGAGCTTTCTTT. Its protein product is CASSENTGGGGAFF.

J is TRBJ2-3 and V is TRBV9, with D perhaps TRBD2 (6 bases). The CDR3 has 14 amino acids. The germline V gene encodes CDR1 SGDLS and CDR2 YYNGEE. With 0 bases removed from V and 6 bases from J, the gap between germline ends came to 11 bases. The CDR3 region is CASSVGLVADTQYF. CDR3 sequence (DNA): TGTGCCAGCAGCGTAGGACTAGTAGCTGATACGCAGTATTTT.

The V and J genes are TRBV7-6 and TRBJ2-7; 11 bases align to TRBD2. CDR1 and CDR2 (germline): SGHVS, FNYEAQ. V lost 5 bases and J lost 3; bases outside the gene matches: 12. The CDR3 contains 17 residues. The CDR3 sequence is CASSPIPPSGGIYEQYF. CDR3 nucleotides: TGTGCCAGCAGCCCGATACCGCCTAGCGGGGGGATCTACGAGCAGTACTTC. Based on the CDR3 plus reference TRBV7-6 and TRBJ2-7, the full variable domain is GAGVSQSPRYKVTKRGQDVALRCDPISGHVSLYWYRQALGQGPEFLTYFNYEAQQDKSGLPNDRFSAERPEGSISTLTIQRTEQRDSAMYRCASSPIPPSGGIYEQYFGPGTRLTVT.

The gene calls are TRBV6-5 and TRBJ2-7; TRBD1 agrees at 7 bases. Germline loops: CDR1 MNHEY, CDR2 SVGAGI. V dropped 6 bases and J dropped 2; count of bases not matched to a gene: 10. The CDR3 is 15 amino acids. The chain's CDR3 is CASRLRDSGTYEQYF. DNA for the CDR3: TGTGCCAGCAGACTCCGGGACAGTGGAACCTACGAGCAGTACTTC.

The chain carries TRBV14 and TRBJ1-2, with 7 bases aligning to TRBD1. The CDR3 totals 15 residues. The germline CDR1 and CDR2 sequences are SGHDN and FVKESK. V lost 0 bases, J lost 7 bases, and 8 bases stayed unmatched. The CDR3, as DNA: TGTGCCAGCAGCCAAGATCTGAACAGGGGATTTGGCTACACCTTC. The encoded protein is CASSQDLNRGFGYTF.

CDR3 nucleotides: TGTGCCAGCAGCCCCGGTAACGCCTACGAGCAGTACTTC. Protein: CASSPGNAYEQYF. V is TRBV11-2 and J is TRBJ2-7; D remains ambiguous. There are 13 residues in the CDR3. The germline CDR1 and CDR2 sequences are SGHAT and FQNNGV. Trimming removed 5 bases from V and 2 bases from J, with 10 bases in between.

This clone was seen only a few times. The rearrangement uses TRBV27 and TRBJ1-6; D is perhaps TRBD1 (5 bases). Between the trimmed V and J ends, which lost 6 bases and 6 bases, there was a span of 15 bases. CDR3 length: 15 residues. From germline, CDR1 is MNHEY and CDR2 SMNVEV (reference sequence). This chain's CDR3 is CASRSEGLINSPLHF. CDR3 nucleotide sequence: TGTGCCAGCAGGTCCGAGGGACTGATTAATTCACCCCTCCACTTT.